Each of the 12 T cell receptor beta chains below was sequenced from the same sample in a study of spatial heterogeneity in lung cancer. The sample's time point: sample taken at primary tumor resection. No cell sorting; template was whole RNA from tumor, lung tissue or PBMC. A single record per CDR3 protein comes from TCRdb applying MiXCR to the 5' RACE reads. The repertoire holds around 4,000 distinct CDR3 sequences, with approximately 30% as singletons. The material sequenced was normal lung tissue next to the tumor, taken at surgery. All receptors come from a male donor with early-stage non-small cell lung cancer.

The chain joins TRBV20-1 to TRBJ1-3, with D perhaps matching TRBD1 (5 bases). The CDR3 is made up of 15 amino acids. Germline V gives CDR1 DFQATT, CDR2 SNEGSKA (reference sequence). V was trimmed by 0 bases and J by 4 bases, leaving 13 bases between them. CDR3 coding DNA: TGCAGTGCTAGAGATCCGGAGGGGACGGGAAACACCATATATTTT. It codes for CSARDPEGTGNTIYF.

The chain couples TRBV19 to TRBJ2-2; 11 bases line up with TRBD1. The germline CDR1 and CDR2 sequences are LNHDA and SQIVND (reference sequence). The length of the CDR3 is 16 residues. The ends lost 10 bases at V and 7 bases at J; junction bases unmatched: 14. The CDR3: CATGAWGQGVIGELFF. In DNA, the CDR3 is TGTGCCACCGGTGCCTGGGGACAGGGGGTAATCGGGGAGCTGTTTTTT.

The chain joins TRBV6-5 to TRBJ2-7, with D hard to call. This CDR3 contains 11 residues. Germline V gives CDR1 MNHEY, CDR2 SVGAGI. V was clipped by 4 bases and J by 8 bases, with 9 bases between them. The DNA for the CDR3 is TGTGCCAGCAGTTTCGACGGAAAGCAGTACTTC. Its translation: CASSFDGKQYF.

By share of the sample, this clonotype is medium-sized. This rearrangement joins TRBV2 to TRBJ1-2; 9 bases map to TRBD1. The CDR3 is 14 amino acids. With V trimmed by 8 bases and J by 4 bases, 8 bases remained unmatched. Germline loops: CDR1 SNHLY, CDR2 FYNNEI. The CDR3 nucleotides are TGTGCCAGCTCATCGACAGGGGGGGCCTATGGCTACACCTTC. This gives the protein CASSSTGGAYGYTF. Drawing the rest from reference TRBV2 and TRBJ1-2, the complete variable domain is EPEVTQTPSHQVTQMGQEVILRCVPISNHLYFYWYRQILGQKVEFLVSFYNNEISEKSEIFDDQFSVERPDGSNFTLKIRSTKLEDSAMYFCASSSTGGAYGYTFGSGTRLTVV.

Here the CDR3 reads CASRRTSGGGNEQFF. CDR3 sequence (DNA): TGTGCCAGCAGGAGAACTAGCGGGGGAGGAAATGAGCAGTTCTTC. V and J are TRBV6-1 and TRBJ2-1, with 11 bases lining up with TRBD2. CDR1 MNHNS and CDR2 SASEGT come from the germline V gene. V was pared by 6 bases and J by 7 bases, with 8 bases of the junction left unmatched. This CDR3 has 15 amino acids.

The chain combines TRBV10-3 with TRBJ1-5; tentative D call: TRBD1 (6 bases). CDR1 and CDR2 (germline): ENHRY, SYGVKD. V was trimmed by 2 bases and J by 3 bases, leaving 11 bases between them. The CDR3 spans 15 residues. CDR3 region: CAISETGRNNQPQHF. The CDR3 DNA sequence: TGTGCCATCAGTGAGACAGGGAGGAACAATCAGCCCCAGCATTTT.

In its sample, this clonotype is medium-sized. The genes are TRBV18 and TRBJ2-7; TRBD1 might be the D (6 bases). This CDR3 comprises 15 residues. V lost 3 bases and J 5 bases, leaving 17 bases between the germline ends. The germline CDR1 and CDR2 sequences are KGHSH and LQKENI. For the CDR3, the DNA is TGTGCCAGCTCACCGCGAGGGGGAATCGCCCACGAGCAGTACTTC. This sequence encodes CASSPRGGIAHEQYF.

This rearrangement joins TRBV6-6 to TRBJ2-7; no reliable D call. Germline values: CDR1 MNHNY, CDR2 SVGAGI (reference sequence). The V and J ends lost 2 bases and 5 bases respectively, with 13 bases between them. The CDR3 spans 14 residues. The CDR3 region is CASSYKGLNDEQYF. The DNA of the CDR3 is TGTGCCAGCAGTTACAAGGGCTTAAACGACGAGCAGTACTTC.

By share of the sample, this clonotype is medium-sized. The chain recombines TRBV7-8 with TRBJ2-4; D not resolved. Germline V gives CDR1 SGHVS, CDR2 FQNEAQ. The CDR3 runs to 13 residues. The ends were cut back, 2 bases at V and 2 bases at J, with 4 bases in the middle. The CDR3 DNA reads TGTGCCAGCAGCTTAAGTACCAAAAACATTCAGTACTTC. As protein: CASSLSTKNIQYF.

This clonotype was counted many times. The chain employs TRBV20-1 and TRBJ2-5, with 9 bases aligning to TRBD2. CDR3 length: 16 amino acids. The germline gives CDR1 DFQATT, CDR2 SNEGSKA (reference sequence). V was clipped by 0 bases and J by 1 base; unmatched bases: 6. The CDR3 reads CSARDYTSGLQETQYF. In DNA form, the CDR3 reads TGCAGTGCTAGAGATTACACTAGCGGGCTCCAAGAGACCCAGTACTTC.

CDR3 region: CASSQDIGTALTDTQYF. CDR3 sequence (DNA): TGTGCCAGCAGCCAAGATATAGGGACGGCCCTCACAGATACGCAGTATTTT. The rearrangement joins TRBV3-1 to TRBJ2-3; the D gene could be TRBD1 or TRBD2 (5 bases each). The CDR3 runs 17 residues. The germline V and J ends were trimmed by 0 bases and 2 bases, with 15 bases remaining between them. Germline V gives CDR1 LGHDT, CDR2 YNNKEL (reference sequence).

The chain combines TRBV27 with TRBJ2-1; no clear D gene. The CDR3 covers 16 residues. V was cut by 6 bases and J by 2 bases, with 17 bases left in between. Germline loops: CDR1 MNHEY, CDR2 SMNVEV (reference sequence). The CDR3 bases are TGTGCCAGCAGCTACACGCGACATGGCCCCTACAATGAGCAGTTCTTC. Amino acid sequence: CASSYTRHGPYNEQFF.